The clone carrying this TCR beta chain was detected a few times. Germline V gene lookup returns CDR1 DFQATT and CDR2 SNEGSKA (reference sequence). The ends were cut back, 0 bases at V and 6 bases at J, with 15 bases in the middle. CDR3 length: 15 amino acids. TCRdb independently ran MiXCR on the 5' RACE reads; one entry per CDR3 protein. The sample yields some 600,000 distinct CDR3 sequences, over 9% seen once. The sample is drawn from a study of T cells after yellow fever vaccination. Sequencing used PBMCs, obtained on the day of the yellow fever booster vaccination. The chain is built from TRBV20-1 and TRBJ2-1; D gene uncertain. The clonotype originates from a man aged 30-40 years who received the YFV17D yellow fever vaccine. The CDR3 DNA sequence: TGCAGTGCTAGAGATGGTGGGTCCTCGGGCAATGAGCAGTTCTTC. Translation gives CSARDGGSSGNEQFF.